The 19 T cell receptor beta chains given below trace back to one sample, sequenced in a study of blood T cell repertoires in COVID-19. Sequenced by immunoSEQ multiplex PCR; TCRdb stores in-frame clones only, minus some. Of some 150,000 clones in the sample, over 80% were seen once. Specimen: PBMCs or T cells enriched from blood (not recorded which). These receptors were taken from a woman between 40 and 50 years old who had recovered from COVID-19.

This chain uses TRBV27 with TRBJ2-5, with 8 bases lining up with TRBD1. The CDR3 spans 14 residues. CDR1 is MNHEY, CDR2 SMNVEV, per germline (reference sequence). With V trimmed by 5 bases and J by 7 bases, 9 bases remained unmatched. CDR3 in amino acids: CASSLQGALGTQYF. DNA for the CDR3: TGTGCCAGCAGTCTCCAGGGGGCGCTGGGGACCCAGTACTTC.

V gene TRBV4-1 combines with J gene TRBJ2-7, with TRBD1 matching over 8 bases. Germline CDR1 MGHRA, CDR2 YSYEKL. J was trimmed by 1 base and V by 5 bases; bases with no gene match: 7. The CDR3 runs to 15 residues. CDR3 sequence (DNA): TGCGCCAGCAGCGGAAGACAGGGGAATTCCTACGAGCAGTACTTC. Translated: CASSGRQGNSYEQYF.

The chain couples TRBV5-1 to TRBJ2-1, with TRBD2 matching 10 bases. From germline, CDR1 is SGHRS and CDR2 YFSETQ. V was clipped by 6 bases and J by 4 bases; unmatched bases: 10. The CDR3 is 16 residues long. CDR3 loop: CASNPRSGRSYNEQFF. The CDR3 coding sequence is TGCGCCAGCAACCCCCGTAGCGGGAGGTCTTACAATGAGCAGTTCTTC.

The genes are TRBV30 and TRBJ1-5, with D perhaps matching TRBD1 (5 bases). Germline V gene lookup returns CDR1 GTSNPN and CDR2 SVGIG (reference sequence). The V end was cut by 2 bases, the J end by 2 bases, with 13 bases between. This CDR3 has 15 residues. This chain's CDR3 is CAWSLGVQGNQPQHF. CDR3 DNA sequence: TGTGCCTGGAGTTTAGGGGTGCAGGGCAATCAGCCCCAGCATTTT. Variable domain in full (rest from reference TRBV30 and TRBJ1-5): SQTIHQWPATLVQPVGSPLSLECTVEGTSNPNLYWYRQAAGRGLQLLFYSVGIGQISSEVPQNLSASRPQDRQFILSSKKLLLSDSGFYLCAWSLGVQGNQPQHFGDGTRLSIL.

The gene calls are TRBV2 and TRBJ1-1; D is unresolved. The germline V and J ends were trimmed by 8 bases and 4 bases, with 11 bases remaining between them. Germline V gives CDR1 SNHLY, CDR2 FYNNEI. CDR3 size: 12 residues. CDR3 in DNA: TGTGCCAGCTTGAGGGAGGGCACTGAAGCTTTCTTT. Its translation: CASLREGTEAFF.

V usage is TRBV3-1 (or the pseudogene TRBV3-2) and J usage is TRBJ1-4; 7 positions agree with TRBD1. Germline lookup yields CDR1 LGHDT and CDR2 YNNKEL (reference sequence). This CDR3 has 13 residues. With V trimmed by 8 bases and J by 3 bases, 3 bases remained unmatched. CDR3 in DNA: TGTGCCAGCTCCGGGACAGCTAATGAAAAACTGTTTTTT. This translates into CASSGTANEKLFF.

The chain has TRBV7-8 and TRBJ2-1; 11 nucleotides line up with TRBD2. The CDR3 is 16 residues long. Germline CDR1 SGHVS, CDR2 FQNEAQ. J gave up 3 bases and V 5 bases, and 6 bases lay outside the gene matches. This CDR3 is CASSLTSGRSYNEQFF. CDR3 nucleotides: TGTGCCAGCAGCCTCACTAGCGGGAGAAGCTACAATGAGCAGTTCTTC.

The V call is TRBV28, the J call TRBJ2-1; 8 bases match TRBD2. The CDR3 consists of 15 residues. Germline CDR1 reads MDHEN; CDR2 reads SYDVKM. The V segment lost 6 bases and the J segment 5 bases; nucleotides outside the gene matches: 9. CDR3 sequence (DNA): TGTGCCAGCAGCACGACTAGCGTCACTCACAATGAGCAGTTCTTC. It encodes CASSTTSVTHNEQFF.

This clone came up once. CDR3 DNA: TGTGCCAGCAGCGTATATAGCTCCTATAATTCACCCCTCCACTTT. Encoded protein: CASSVYSSYNSPLHF. J is TRBJ1-6 and V is TRBV21-1. TRBV21-1 is an annotated pseudogene. CDR3 size: 15 residues.

V usage is TRBV5-1 and J usage is TRBJ2-7; the D gene is possibly TRBD1 (6 bases). The CDR3 loop spans 16 amino acids. Germline assignment: CDR1 SGHRS and CDR2 YFSETQ. Trimming took 2 bases from V and 3 from J, leaving 18 bases between them. CDR3 nucleotides: TGCGCCAGCAGCTTTCGCCCGGCAGGGGAAGTCTACGAGCAGTACTTC. Translating gives CASSFRPAGEVYEQYF.

J is TRBJ1-1 and V is TRBV7-6, with 9 bases lining up with TRBD1. The CDR3 has 15 residues. Germline V gives CDR1 SGHVS, CDR2 FNYEAQ. The V and J ends lost 1 base and 4 bases, in that order; junction bases with no gene match: 4. CDR3 DNA sequence: TGTGCCAGCAGCTTAGTGGGACAGGGAATCACTGAAGCTTTCTTT. This codes for CASSLVGQGITEAFF.

This rearrangement joins TRBV6-5 to TRBJ2-1; TRBD2 is a possible D gene (7 bases). The CDR3 extends over 14 amino acids. The germline V gene has CDR1 MNHEY and CDR2 SVGAGI. V was clipped by 6 bases and J by 2 bases, with 11 bases between them. The CDR3 bases are TGTGCCAGCAGGTGGGGGGGCCCCTACAATGAGCAGTTCTTC. Residues: CASRWGGPYNEQFF.

The gene calls are TRBV7-8 and TRBJ2-1; D gene ambiguous. The V and J ends lost 5 bases and 7 bases respectively, with 9 bases between them. Germline CDR1 SGHVS, CDR2 FQNEAQ. This CDR3 is built from 12 residues. CDR3: CASSPVRNEQFF. The CDR3 DNA reads TGTGCCAGCAGCCCGGTTCGAAATGAGCAGTTCTTC.

The gene calls are TRBV19 and TRBJ1-1; D is uncertain. Trimming stripped 7 bases from V and 4 bases from J, with 7 bases between. From germline, CDR1 is LNHDA and CDR2 SQIVND (reference sequence). The CDR3 is 11 residues long. The CDR3 is CASISGTEAFF. CDR3 DNA: TGTGCCAGTATCAGCGGCACTGAAGCTTTCTTT.

V and J are TRBV4-1 and TRBJ1-1; D is unresolved. The germline CDR1 and CDR2 sequences are MGHRA and YSYEKL. V was pared by 4 bases and J by 0 bases, with 9 bases between. This CDR3 is 14 amino acids long. The CDR3: CASSRSRVNTEAFF. The CDR3 DNA follows: TGCGCCAGCAGCCGGAGTCGGGTGAACACTGAAGCTTTCTTT.

The gene calls are TRBV5-6 and TRBJ1-6; no reliable D call. Deletions cut 4 bases from V and 10 bases from J, with 15 bases between. Germline V lookup: CDR1 SGHDT, CDR2 YYEEEE. The CDR3 has 14 amino acids. CDR3 bases: TGTGCCAGCAGCCCCGGGGATCTTTTGTCACCCCTCCACTTT. Amino acid sequence: CASSPGDLLSPLHF.

The chain employs TRBV15 and TRBJ1-3; TRBD1 is a possible D gene (5 bases). V lost 0 bases and J lost 0, with 9 bases in between. The CDR3 runs to 16 residues. Germline CDR1 and CDR2: LNHNV and YYDKDF (reference sequence). CDR3 in amino acids: CATSRDPTGSGNTIYF. In DNA, the CDR3 is TGTGCCACCAGCAGAGATCCAACAGGCTCTGGAAACACCATATATTTT.

CDR3 nucleotides: TGCAGCGCCCGGGAGACCATGAACACTGAAGCTTTCTTT. Translation: CSARETMNTEAFF. The genes are TRBV29-1 and TRBJ1-1; D uncertain. The CDR3 is 13 residues long. Trimming took 7 bases from V and 0 from J, leaving 12 bases between them. Germline lookup yields CDR1 SQVTM and CDR2 ANQGSEA.

This chain connects TRBV5-6 to TRBJ2-7; the match to TRBD1 covers 7 bases. V shed 3 bases, J shed 4 bases, and the junction held 7 bases outside the gene matches. The CDR3 runs to 14 residues. Germline V gene lookup returns CDR1 SGHDT and CDR2 YYEEEE. The CDR3 DNA reads as TGTGCCAGCAGCTACGAGACAGGGATTTACGAGCAGTACTTC. It translates to CASSYETGIYEQYF.